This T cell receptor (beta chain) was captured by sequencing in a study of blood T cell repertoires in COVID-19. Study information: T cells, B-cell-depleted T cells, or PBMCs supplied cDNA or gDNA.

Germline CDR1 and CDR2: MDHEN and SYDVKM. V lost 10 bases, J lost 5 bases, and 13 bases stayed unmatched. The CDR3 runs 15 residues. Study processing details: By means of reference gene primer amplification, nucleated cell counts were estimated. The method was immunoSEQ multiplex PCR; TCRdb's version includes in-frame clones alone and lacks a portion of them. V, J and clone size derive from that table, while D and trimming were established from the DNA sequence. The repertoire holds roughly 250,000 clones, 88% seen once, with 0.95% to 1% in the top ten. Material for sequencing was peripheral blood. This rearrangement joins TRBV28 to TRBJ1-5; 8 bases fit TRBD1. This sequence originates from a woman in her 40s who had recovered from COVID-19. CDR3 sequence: CATAAGGPLYQPQHF. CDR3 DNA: TGTGCCACCGCGGCAGGGGGCCCCCTTTATCAGCCCCAGCATTTT.